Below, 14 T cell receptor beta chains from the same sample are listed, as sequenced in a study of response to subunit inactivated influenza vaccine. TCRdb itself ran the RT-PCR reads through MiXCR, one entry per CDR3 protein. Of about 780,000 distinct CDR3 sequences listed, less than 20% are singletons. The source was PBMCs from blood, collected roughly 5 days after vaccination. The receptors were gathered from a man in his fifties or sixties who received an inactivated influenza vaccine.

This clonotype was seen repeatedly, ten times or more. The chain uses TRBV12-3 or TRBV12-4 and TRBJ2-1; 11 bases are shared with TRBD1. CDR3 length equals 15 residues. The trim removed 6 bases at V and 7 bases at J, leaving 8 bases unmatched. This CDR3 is CASRPGQGAENEQFF. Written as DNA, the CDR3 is TGTGCCAGCAGACCTGGACAGGGGGCTGAGAATGAGCAGTTCTTC.

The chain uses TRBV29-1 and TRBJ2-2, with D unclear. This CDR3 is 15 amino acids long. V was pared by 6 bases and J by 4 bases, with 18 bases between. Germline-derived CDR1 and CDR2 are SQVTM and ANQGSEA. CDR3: CSVRRTSAPTGELFF. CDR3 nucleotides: TGCAGCGTCAGAAGAACAAGCGCTCCCACCGGGGAGCTGTTTTTT.

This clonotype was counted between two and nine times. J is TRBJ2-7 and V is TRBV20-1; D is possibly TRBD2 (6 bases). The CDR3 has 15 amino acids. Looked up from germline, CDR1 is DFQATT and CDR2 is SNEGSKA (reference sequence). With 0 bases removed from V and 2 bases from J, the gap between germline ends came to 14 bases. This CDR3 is CSARDTASATYEQYF. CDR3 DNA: TGCAGTGCTAGAGATACGGCTAGCGCGACCTACGAGCAGTACTTC.

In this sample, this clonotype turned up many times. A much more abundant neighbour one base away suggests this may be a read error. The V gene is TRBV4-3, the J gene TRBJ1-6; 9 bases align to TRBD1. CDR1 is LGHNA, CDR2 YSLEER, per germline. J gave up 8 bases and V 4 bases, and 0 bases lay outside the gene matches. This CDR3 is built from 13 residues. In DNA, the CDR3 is TGCGCCAGCAGCCGGGACAGGGATTCACCCCTCCACTTT. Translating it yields CASSRDRDSPLHF.

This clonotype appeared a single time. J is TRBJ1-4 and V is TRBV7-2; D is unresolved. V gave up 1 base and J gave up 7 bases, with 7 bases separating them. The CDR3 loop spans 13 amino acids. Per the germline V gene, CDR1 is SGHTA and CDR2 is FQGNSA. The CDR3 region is CASSLGRSEKLFF. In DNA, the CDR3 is TGTGCCAGCAGCTTAGGACGGTCTGAAAAACTGTTTTTT.

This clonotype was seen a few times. CDR3 in amino acids: CASSLTSGTLVTQYF. The CDR3 DNA sequence: TGTGCCAGCAGCTTAACTAGCGGGACCCTGGTTACGCAGTATTTT. The chain couples TRBV7-6 to TRBJ2-3, with TRBD2 matching over 10 bases. V was clipped by 2 bases and J by 8 bases; unmatched bases: 7. Germline loops: CDR1 SGHVS, CDR2 FNYEAQ. The CDR3 spans 15 residues.

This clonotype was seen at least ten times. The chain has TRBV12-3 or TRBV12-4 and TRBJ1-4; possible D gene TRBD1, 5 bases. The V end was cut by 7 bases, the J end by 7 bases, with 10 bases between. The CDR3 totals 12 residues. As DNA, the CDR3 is TGTGCCAGCACCTGGGGGGGTGAAAAACTGTTTTTT. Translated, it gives CASTWGGEKLFF.

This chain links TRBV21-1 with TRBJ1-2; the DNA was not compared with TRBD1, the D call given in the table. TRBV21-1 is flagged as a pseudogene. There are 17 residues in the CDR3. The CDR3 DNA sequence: TGTGCCAGCAGCAAAGCGCTTAGTGAAGGGGTTAACTATGGCTACACCTTC. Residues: CASSKALSEGVNYGYTF.

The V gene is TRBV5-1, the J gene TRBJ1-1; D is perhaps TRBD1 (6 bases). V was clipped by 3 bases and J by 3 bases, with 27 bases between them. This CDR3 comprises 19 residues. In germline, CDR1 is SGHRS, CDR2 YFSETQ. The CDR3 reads CASSSLLRDTIQGDTEAFF. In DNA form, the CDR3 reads TGCGCCAGCAGCTCCCTATTACGGGACACCATTCAAGGTGACACTGAAGCTTTCTTT.

CDR3 sequence reads: CASGPYEQYF. The CDR3 DNA follows: TGTGCCAGTGGACCGTACGAGCAGTACTTC. The chain uses TRBV2 and TRBJ2-7; D remains unclear. Trimming pared 9 bases from V and 4 bases from J, leaving 7 bases between. Germline CDR1 and CDR2: SNHLY and FYNNEI. This CDR3 has 10 amino acids.

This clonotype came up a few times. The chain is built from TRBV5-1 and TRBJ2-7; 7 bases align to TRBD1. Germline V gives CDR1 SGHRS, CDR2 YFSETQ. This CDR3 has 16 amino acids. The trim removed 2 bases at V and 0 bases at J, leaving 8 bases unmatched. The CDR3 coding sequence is TGCGCCAGCAGCTTAACTCAGGGGGTCGACTCCTACGAGCAGTACTTC. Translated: CASSLTQGVDSYEQYF. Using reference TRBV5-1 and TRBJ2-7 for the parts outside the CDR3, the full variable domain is KAGVTQTPRYLIKTRGQQVTLSCSPISGHRSVSWYQQTPGQGLQFLFEYFSETQRNKGNFPGRFSGRQFSNSRSEMNVSTLELGDSALYLCASSLTQGVDSYEQYFGPGTRLTVT.

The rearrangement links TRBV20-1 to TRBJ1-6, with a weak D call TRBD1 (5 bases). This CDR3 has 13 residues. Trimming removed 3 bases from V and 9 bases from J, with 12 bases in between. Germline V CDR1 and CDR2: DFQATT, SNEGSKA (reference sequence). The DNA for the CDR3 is TGCAGTGCTAGTACAGGCGGGAGTTCACCCCTCCACTTT. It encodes CSASTGGSSPLHF.

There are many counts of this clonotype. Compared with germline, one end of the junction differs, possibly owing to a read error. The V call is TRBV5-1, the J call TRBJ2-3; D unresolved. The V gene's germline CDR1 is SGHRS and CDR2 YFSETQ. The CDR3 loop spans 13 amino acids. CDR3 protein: CASSLESADTQYF. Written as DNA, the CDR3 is TGTGCCAGCAGCTTAGAATCGGCAGATACGCAGTATTTT.

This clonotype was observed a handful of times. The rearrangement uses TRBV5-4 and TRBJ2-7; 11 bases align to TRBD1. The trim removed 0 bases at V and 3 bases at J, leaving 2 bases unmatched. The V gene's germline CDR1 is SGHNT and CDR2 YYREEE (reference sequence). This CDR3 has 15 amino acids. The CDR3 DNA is TGTGCCAGCAGCTTGGGGGGACAGGGGGTCTACGAGCAGTACTTC. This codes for CASSLGGQGVYEQYF. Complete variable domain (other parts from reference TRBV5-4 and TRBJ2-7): ETGVTQSPTHLIKTRGQQVTLRCSSQSGHNTVSWYQQALGQGPQFIFQYYREEENGRGNFPPRFSGLQFPNYSSELNVNALELDDSALYLCASSLGGQGVYEQYFGPGTRLTVT.